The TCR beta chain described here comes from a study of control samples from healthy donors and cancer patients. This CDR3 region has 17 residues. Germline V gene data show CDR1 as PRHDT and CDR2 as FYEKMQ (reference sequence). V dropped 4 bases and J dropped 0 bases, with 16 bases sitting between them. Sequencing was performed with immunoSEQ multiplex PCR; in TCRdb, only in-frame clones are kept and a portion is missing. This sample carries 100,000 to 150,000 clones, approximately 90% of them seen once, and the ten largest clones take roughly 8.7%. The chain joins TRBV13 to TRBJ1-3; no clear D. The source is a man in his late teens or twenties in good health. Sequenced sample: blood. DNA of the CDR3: TGTGCCAGCAGCTCCTCAGGAAAATACTACTCTGGAAACACCATATATTTT. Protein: CASSSSGKYYSGNTIYF.